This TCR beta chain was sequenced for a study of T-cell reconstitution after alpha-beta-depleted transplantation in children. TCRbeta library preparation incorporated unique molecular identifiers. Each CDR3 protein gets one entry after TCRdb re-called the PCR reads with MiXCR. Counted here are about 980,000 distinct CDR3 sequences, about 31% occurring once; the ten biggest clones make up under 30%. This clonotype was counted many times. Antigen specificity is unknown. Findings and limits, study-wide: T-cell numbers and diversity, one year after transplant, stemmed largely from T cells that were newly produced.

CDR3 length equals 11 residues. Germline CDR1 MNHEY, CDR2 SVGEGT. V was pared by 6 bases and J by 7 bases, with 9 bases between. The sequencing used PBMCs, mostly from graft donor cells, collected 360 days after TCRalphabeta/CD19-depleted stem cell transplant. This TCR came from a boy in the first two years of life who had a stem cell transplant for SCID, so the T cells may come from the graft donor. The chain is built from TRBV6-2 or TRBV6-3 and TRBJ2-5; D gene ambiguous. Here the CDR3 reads CASRGLRTQYF. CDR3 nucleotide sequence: TGTGCCAGCAGGGGTCTTAGGACCCAGTACTTC.